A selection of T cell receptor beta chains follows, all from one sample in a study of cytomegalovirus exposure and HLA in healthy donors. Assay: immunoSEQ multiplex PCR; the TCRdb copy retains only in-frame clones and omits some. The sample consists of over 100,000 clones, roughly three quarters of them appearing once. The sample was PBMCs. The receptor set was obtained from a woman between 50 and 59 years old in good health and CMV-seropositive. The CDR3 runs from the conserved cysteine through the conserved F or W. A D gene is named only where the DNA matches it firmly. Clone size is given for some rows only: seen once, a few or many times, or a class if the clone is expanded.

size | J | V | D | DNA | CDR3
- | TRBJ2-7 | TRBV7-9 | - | TGTTCCAGCAGCCTCCCCGGGGTAAGCTGGTACTTC | CSSSLPGVSWYF
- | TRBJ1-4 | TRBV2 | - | TGTGCCAGCAGTGACCGCGCCGGAGGGGAAAAACTGTTTTTT | CASSDRAGGEKLFF
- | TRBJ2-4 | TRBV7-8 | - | TGTGCCAGCAGCTTAGAGTGGGGCCAGTCGGACATTCAGTACTTC | CASSLEWGQSDIQYF
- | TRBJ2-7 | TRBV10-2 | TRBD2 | TGCGCCAGCAGTCCTAGCGGGGTGCTCTACGAGCAGTACTTC | CASSPSGVLYEQYF
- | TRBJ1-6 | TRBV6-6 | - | TGTGCCAGCAAAATGAGGGATTCACCCCTCCACTTT | CASKMRDSPLHF
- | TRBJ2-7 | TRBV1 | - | TGCACCAGCAGCCAAGATCAGCGGGGGGGGCACTACGAGCAGTACTTC | CTSSQDQRGGHYEQYF
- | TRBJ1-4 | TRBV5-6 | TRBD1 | TGTGCCAGCAGCTTGGTGGCAGGGGGCAGTGAAAAACTGTTTTTT | CASSLVAGGSEKLFF
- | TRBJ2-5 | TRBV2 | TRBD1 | TGTGCCACGGACAGGGGGGAAGAGACCCAGTACTTC | CATDRGEETQYF
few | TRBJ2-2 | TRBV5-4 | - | TGTGCCAGCAGCTTGCCTGTCGGGGAGCTGTTTTTT | CASSLPVGELFF
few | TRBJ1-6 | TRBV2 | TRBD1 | TGTGCCAGCAGCGCAAGTTTGGGACAGGGGATTTCACCCCTCCACTTT | CASSASLGQGISPLHF
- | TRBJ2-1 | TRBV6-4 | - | TGTGCCAGCCGAGAATGGGCGAGCTCCTACAATGAGCAGTTCTTC | CASREWASSYNEQFF
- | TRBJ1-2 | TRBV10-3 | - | TGTGCCATCAGTGTCGCAAGGGGCTTCTACTATGGCTACACCTTC | CAISVARGFYYGYTF
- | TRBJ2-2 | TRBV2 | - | TGTGCCAGCAGGGCGGGGCGGAGCGGGGAGCTGTTTTTT | CASRAGRSGELFF
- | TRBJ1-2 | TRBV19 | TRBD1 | TGTGCCAGTAGAGACAGGGGGAATCTCTATGGCTACACCTTC | CASRDRGNLYGYTF
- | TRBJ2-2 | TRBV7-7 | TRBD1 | TGTGCTAGCAGCTTAGAGGGCCCGGGACAGGGGCGGGCGAACACCGGGGAGCTGTTTTTT | CASSLEGPGQGRANTGELFF
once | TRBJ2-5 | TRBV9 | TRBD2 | TGTGCCAGCAGCTTGGGACTAAACCAAGAGACCCAGTACTTC | CASSLGLNQETQYF
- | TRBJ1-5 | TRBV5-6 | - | TGTGCCAGCAGCTTGTCAGGGCATCAGCCCCAGCATTTT | CASSLSGHQPQHF
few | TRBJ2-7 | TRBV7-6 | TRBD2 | TGTGCCAGCAGCCAGGGGGAGACTAGCGGGAAAAGCGGGCAGTACTTC | CASSQGETSGKSGQYF
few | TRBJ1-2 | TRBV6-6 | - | TGTGCCAGCAGTTACTCGAATTTGCGGAGCACCTTC | CASSYSNLRSTF
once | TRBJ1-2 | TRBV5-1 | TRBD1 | TGCGCCAGCAGGCCGGGACAGGGGAGCTATGGCTACACCTTC | CASRPGQGSYGYTF
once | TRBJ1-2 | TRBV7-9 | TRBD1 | TGTTCCAGCAGCTTAAAGGGGGCGTCGATCTATGGCTACACCTTC | CSSSLKGASIYGYTF
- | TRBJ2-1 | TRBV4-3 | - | TGCGCCAGCAGCCAAGGACAGGATTCCTACAATGAGCAGTTCTTC | CASSQGQDSYNEQFF
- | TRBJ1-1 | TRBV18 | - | TGTGCCAGCTCACCACCGTCCAGGGCTGAAGCTTTCTTT | CASSPPSRAEAFF